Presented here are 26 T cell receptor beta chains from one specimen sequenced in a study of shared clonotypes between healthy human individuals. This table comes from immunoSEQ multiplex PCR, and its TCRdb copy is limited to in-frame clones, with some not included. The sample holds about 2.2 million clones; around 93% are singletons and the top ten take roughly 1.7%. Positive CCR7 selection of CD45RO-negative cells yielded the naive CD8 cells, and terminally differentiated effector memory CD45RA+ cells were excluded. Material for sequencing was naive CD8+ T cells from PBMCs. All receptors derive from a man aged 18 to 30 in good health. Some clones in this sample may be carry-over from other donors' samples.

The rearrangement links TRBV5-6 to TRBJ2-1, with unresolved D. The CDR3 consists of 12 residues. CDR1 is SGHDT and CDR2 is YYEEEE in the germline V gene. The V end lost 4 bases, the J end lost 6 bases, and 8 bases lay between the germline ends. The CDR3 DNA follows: TGTGCCAGCAGCGCTATTAGCAATGAGCAGTTCTTC. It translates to CASSAISNEQFF.

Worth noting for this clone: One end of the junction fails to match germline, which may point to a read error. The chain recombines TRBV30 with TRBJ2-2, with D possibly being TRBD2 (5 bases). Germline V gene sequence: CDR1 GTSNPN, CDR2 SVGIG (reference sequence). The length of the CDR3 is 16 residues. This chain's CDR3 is CAWMIPRSHPTGEPFF. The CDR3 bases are TGTGCCTGGATGATTCCCAGAAGCCATCCCACCGGGGAGCCGTTTTTT. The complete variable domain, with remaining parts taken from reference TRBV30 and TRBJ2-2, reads SQTIHQWPATLVQPVGSPLSLECTVEGTSNPNLYWYRQAAGRGLQLLFYSVGIGQISSEVPQNLSASRPQDRQFILSSKKLLLSDSGFYLCAWMIPRSHPTGEPFFGEGSRLTVL.

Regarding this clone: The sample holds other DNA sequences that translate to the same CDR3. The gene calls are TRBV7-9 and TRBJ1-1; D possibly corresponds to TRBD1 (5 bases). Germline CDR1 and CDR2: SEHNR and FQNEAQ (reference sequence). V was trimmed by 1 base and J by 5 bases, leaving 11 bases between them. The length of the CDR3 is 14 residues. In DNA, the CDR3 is TGTGCCAGCAGCTTAGGTCAGGGAAGGACTGAAGCTTTCTTT. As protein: CASSLGQGRTEAFF.

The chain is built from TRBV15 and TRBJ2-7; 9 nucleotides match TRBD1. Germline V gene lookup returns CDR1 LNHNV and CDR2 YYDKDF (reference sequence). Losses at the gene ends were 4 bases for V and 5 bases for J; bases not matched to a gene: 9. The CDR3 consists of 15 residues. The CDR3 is CATSNPGQGSHEQYF. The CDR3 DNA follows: TGTGCCACCAGCAACCCAGGACAGGGGTCCCACGAGCAGTACTTC. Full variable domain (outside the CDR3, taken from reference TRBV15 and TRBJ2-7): DAMVIQNPRYQVTQFGKPVTLSCSQTLNHNVMYWYQQKSSQAPKLLFHYYDKDFNNEADTPDNFQSRRPNTSFCFLDIRSPGLGDTAMYLCATSNPGQGSHEQYFGPGTRLTVT.

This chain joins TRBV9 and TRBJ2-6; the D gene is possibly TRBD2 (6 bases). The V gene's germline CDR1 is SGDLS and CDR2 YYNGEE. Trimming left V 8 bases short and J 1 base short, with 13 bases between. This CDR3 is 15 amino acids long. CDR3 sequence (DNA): TGTGCCAGGGAGGGTCTTCAATCTGGGGCCAACGTCCTGACTTTC. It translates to CAREGLQSGANVLTF.

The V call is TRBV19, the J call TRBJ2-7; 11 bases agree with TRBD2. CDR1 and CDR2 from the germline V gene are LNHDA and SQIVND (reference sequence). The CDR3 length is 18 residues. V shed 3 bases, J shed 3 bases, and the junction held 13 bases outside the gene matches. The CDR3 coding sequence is TGTGCCAGTAGTATTTTGCTCCTAGCGGGAGGATCGTTCTACGAGCAGTACTTC. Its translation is CASSILLLAGGSFYEQYF. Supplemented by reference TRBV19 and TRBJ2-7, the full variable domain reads DGGITQSPKYLFRKEGQNVTLSCEQNLNHDAMYWYRQDPGQGLRLIYYSQIVNDFQKGDIAEGYSVSREKKESFPLTVTSAQKNPTAFYLCASSILLLAGGSFYEQYFGPGTRLTVT.

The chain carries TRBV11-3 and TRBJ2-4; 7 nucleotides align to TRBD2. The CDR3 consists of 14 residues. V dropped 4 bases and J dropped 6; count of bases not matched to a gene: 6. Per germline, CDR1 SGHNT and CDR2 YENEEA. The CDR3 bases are TGTGCCAGCAGCTCGACTAGCTCAAGAAACATTCAGTACTTC. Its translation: CASSSTSSRNIQYF.

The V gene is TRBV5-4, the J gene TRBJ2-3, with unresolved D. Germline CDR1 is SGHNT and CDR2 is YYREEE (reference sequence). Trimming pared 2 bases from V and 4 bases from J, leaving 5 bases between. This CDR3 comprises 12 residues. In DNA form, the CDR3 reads TGTGCCAGCAGCTTTTCCCCAGATACGCAGTATTTT. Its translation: CASSFSPDTQYF.

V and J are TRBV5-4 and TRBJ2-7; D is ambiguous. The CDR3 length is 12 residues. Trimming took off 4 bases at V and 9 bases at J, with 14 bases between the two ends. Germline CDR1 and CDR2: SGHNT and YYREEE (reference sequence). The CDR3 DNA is TGTGCCAGCAGCATCGGCTATTCCGGGCAGTACTTC. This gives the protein CASSIGYSGQYF.

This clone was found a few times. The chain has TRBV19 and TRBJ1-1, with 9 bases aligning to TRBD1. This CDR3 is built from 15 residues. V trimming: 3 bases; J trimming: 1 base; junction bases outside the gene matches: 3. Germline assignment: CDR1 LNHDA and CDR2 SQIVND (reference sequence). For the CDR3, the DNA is TGTGCCAGTAGTATCCGGACAGGGGAGAACACTGAAGCTTTCTTT. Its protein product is CASSIRTGENTEAFF.

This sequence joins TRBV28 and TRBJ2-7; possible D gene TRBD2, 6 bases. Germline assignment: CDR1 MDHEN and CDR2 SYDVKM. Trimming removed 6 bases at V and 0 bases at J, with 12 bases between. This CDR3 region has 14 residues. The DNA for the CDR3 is TGTGCCAGCAGAGGGGACGGGAGCTCCTACGAGCAGTACTTC. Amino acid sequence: CASRGDGSSYEQYF.

CDR3 sequence (DNA): TGTGCCAGCAGCTTAGGGCCGGAAAGCGTCTACGAGCAGTACTTC. As protein: CASSLGPESVYEQYF. The rearrangement uses TRBV11-1 and TRBJ2-7; no reliable D call. The CDR3 consists of 15 residues. The V and J ends lost 1 base and 3 bases respectively, with 13 bases between them. CDR1 SGHAT and CDR2 FQDESV come from the germline V gene (reference sequence).

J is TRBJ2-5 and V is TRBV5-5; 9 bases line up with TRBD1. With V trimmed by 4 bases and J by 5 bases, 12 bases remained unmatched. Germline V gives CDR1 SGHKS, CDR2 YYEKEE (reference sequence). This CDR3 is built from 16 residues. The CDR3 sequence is CASSPSPGQGRETQYF. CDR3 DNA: TGTGCCAGCAGCCCCAGTCCGGGACAGGGTCGGGAGACCCAGTACTTC.

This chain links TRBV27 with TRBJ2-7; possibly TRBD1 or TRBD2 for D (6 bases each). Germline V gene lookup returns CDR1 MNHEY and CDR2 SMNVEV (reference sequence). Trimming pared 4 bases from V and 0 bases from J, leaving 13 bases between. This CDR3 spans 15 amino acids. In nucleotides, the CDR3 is TGTGCCAGCAGTTGGGGGGCAACGAGCTCCTACGAGCAGTACTTC. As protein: CASSWGATSSYEQYF.

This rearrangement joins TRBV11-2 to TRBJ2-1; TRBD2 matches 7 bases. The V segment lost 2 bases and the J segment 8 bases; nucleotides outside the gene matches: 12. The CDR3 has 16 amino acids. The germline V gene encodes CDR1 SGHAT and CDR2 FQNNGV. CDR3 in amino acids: CASSLRLAGVPDEQFF. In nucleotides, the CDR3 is TGTGCCAGCAGCTTACGGCTGGCGGGAGTGCCAGATGAGCAGTTCTTC.

CDR3 sequence reads: CSVVEGPGGAGYTF. The CDR3 DNA reads as TGCAGCGTTGTGGAGGGACCGGGGGGCGCCGGCTACACCTTC. This rearrangement joins TRBV29-1 to TRBJ1-2, with a weak D call TRBD1 (6 bases). This CDR3 is 14 amino acids long. Looked up from germline, CDR1 is SQVTM and CDR2 is ANQGSEA. The ends were cut back, 4 bases at V and 8 bases at J, with 20 bases in the middle. Complete variable domain (other parts from reference TRBV29-1 and TRBJ1-2): SAVISQKPSRDICQRGTSLTIQCQVDSQVTMMFWYRQQPGQSLTLIATANQGSEATYESGFVIDKFPISRPNLTFSTLTVSNMSPEDSSIYLCSVVEGPGGAGYTFGSGTRLTVV.

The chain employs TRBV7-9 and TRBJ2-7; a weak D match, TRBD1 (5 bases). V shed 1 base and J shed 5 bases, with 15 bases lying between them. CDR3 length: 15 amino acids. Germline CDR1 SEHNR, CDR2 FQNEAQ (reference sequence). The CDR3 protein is CASSLVAGIQNEQYF. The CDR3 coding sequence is TGTGCCAGCAGCTTAGTGGCAGGGATTCAGAACGAGCAGTACTTC.

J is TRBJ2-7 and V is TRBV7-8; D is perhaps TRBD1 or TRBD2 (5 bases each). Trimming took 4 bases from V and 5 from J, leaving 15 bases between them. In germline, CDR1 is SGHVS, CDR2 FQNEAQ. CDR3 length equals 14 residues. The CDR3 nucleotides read TGTGCCAGCAGCTCCCATCTGGGGGTAAACGAGCAGTACTTC. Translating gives CASSSHLGVNEQYF.

The CDR3 reads CASSDSHDSYEQYF. The CDR3 coding sequence is TGTGCCAGCAGCGACTCACATGACTCCTACGAGCAGTACTTC. The chain is built from TRBV7-9 and TRBJ2-7, with D uncertain. The CDR3 loop spans 14 amino acids. V dropped 5 bases and J dropped 0 bases, with 11 bases sitting between them. Germline lookup yields CDR1 SEHNR and CDR2 FQNEAQ (reference sequence).

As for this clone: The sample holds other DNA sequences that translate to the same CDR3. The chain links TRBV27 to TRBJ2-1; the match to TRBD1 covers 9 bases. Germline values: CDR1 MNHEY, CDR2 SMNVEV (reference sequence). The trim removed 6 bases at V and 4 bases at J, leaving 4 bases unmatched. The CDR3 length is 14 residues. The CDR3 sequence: CASRGQGPYNEQFF. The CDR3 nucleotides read TGTGCCAGCAGGGGACAGGGCCCTTACAATGAGCAGTTCTTC.

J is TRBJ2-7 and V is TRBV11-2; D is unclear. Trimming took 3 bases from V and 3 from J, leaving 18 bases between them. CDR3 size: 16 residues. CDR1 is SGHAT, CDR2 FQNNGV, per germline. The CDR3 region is CASSFPPGEQNYEQYF. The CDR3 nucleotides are TGTGCCAGCAGCTTTCCACCCGGAGAGCAGAACTACGAGCAGTACTTC.

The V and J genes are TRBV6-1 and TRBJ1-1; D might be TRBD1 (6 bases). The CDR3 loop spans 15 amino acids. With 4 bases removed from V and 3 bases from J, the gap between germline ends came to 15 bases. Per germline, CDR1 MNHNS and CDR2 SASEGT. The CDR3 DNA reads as TGTGCCAGCAGTGTAACAGGGATAAGGGACACTGAAGCTTTCTTT. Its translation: CASSVTGIRDTEAFF.

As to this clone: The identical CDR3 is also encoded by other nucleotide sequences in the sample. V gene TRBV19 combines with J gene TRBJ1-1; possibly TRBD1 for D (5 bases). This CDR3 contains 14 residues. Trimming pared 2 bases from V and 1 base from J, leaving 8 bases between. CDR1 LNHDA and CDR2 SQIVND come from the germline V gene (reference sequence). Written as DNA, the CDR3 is TGTGCCAGTAGTATAACCGGGGCGAACACTGAAGCTTTCTTT. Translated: CASSITGANTEAFF.

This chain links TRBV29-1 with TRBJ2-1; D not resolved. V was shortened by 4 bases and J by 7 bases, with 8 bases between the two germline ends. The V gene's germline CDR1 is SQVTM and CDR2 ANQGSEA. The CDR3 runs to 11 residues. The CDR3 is CSVALINEQFF. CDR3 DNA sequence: TGCAGCGTTGCCCTAATAAATGAGCAGTTCTTC.

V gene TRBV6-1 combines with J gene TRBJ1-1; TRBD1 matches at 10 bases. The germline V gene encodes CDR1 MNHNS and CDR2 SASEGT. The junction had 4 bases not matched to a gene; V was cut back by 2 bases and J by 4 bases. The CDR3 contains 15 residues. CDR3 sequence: CASSEMGQGSTEAFF. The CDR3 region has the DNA TGTGCCAGCAGTGAAATGGGACAGGGGAGCACTGAAGCTTTCTTT.

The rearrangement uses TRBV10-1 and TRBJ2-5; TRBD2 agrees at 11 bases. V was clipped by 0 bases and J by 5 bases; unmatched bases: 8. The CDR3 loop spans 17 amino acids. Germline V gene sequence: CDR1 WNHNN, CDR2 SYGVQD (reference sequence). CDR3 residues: CASSESVAGGPSETQYF. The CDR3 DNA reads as TGCGCCAGCAGTGAGTCGGTAGCGGGAGGGCCCTCCGAGACCCAGTACTTC.